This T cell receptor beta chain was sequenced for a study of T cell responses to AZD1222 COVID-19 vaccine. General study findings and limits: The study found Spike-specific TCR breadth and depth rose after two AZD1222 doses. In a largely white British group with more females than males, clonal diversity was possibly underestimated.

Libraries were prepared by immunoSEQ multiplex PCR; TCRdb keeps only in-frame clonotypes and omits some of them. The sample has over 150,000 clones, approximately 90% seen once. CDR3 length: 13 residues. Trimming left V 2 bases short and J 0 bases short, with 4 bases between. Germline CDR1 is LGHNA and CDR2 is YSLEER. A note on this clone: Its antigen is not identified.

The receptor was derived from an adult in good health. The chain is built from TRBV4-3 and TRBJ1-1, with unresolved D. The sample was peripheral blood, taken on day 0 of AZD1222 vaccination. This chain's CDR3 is CASSQKMNTEAFF. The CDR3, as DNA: TGCGCCAGCAGCCAAAAGATGAACACTGAAGCTTTCTTT.